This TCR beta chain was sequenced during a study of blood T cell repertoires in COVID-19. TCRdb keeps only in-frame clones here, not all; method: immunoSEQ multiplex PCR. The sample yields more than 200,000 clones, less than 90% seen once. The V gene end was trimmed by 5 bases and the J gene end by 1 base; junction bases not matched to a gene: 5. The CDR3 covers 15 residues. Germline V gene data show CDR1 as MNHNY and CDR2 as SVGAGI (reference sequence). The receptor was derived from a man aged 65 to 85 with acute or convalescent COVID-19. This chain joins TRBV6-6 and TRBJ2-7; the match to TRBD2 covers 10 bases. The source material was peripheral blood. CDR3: CASSRAGGSSYEQYF. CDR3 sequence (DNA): TGTGCCAGCAGTCGAGCGGGAGGGAGTTCCTACGAGCAGTACTTC.